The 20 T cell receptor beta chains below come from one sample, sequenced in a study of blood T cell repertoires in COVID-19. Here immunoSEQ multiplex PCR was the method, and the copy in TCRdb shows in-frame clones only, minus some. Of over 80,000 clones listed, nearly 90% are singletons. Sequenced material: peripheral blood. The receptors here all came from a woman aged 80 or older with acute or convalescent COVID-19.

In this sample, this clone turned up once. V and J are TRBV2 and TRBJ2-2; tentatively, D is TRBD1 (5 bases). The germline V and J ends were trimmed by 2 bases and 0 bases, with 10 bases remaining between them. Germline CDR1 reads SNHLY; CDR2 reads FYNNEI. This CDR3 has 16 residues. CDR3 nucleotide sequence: TGTGCCAGCAGTGAAATGGGGCCGACGAACACCGGGGAGCTGTTTTTT. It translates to CASSEMGPTNTGELFF.

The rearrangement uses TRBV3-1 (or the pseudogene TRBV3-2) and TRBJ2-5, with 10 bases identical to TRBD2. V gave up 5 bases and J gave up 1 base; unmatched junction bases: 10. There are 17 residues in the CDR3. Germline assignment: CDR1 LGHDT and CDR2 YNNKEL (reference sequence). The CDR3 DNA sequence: TGTGCCAGCAGCTCGTGGCAGACTAGCGGGCCCCAAGAGACCCAGTACTTC. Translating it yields CASSSWQTSGPQETQYF.

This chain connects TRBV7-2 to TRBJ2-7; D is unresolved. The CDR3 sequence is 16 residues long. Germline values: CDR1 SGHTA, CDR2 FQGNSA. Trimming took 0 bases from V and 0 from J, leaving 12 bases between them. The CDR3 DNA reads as TGTGCCAGCAGCTTAGCTCCGGAGCGCAACTCCTACGAGCAGTACTTC. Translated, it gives CASSLAPERNSYEQYF.

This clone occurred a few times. The CDR3 loop reads CASSSGQINTEAFF. The CDR3 DNA is TGCGCCAGCAGCTCGGGACAGATTAACACTGAAGCTTTCTTT. The chain has TRBV5-1 and TRBJ1-1; 7 bases match TRBD1. From germline, CDR1 is SGHRS and CDR2 YFSETQ. The CDR3 is 14 amino acids. V was clipped by 3 bases and J by 2 bases; unmatched bases: 4.

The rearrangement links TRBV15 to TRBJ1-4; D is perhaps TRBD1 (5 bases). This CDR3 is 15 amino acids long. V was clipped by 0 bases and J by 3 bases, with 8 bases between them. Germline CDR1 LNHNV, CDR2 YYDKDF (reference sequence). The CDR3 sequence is CATSRDDRANEKLFF. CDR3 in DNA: TGTGCCACCAGCAGAGATGACAGAGCTAATGAAAAACTGTTTTTT.

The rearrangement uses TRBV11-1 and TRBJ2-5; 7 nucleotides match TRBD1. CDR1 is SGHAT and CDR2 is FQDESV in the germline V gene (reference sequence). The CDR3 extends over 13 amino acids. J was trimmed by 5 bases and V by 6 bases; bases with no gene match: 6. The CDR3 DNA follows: TGTGCCAGCAGGACAGGGAATATGGAGACCCAGTACTTC. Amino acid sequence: CASRTGNMETQYF.

In DNA, the CDR3 is TGTGCCAGCAGAACTAGCGGGGTTAGCACAGATACGCAGTATTTT. Translated, it gives CASRTSGVSTDTQYF. The gene calls are TRBV7-9 and TRBJ2-3; 10 nucleotides align to TRBD2. This CDR3 is 15 amino acids long. The V gene end was trimmed by 6 bases and the J gene end by 0 bases; junction bases not matched to a gene: 3. Germline assignment: CDR1 SEHNR and CDR2 FQNEAQ (reference sequence).

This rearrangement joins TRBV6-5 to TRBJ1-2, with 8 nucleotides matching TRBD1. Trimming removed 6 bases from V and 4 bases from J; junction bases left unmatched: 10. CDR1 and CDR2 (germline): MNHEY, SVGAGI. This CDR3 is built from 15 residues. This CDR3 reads CASSPGGQEGYGYTF. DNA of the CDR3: TGTGCCAGCAGCCCCGGGGGACAGGAAGGCTATGGCTACACCTTC.

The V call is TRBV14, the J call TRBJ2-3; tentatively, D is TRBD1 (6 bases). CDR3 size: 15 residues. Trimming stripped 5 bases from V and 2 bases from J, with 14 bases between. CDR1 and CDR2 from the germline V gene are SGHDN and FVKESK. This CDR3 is CASSVQTGSTDTQYF. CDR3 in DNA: TGTGCCAGCAGCGTTCAAACAGGGTCCACAGATACGCAGTATTTT.

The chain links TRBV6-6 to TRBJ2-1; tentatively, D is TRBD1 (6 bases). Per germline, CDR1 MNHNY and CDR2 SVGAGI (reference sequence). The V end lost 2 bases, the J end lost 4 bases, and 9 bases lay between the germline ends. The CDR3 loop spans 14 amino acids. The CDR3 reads CASSYDGQYNEQFF. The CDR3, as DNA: TGTGCCAGCAGTTACGACGGACAGTACAATGAGCAGTTCTTC.

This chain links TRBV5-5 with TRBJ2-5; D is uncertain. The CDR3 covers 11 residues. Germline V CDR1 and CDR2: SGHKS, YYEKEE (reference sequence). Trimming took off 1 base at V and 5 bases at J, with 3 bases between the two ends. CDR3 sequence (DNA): TGTGCCAGCAGCTTGTATGAGACCCAGTACTTC. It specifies CASSLYETQYF.

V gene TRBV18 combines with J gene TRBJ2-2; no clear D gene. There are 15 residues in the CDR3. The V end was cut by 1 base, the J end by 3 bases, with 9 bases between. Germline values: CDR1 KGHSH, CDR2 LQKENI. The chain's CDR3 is CASSPRVQDTGELFF. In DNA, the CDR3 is TGTGCCAGCTCACCACGGGTGCAGGACACCGGGGAGCTGTTTTTT.

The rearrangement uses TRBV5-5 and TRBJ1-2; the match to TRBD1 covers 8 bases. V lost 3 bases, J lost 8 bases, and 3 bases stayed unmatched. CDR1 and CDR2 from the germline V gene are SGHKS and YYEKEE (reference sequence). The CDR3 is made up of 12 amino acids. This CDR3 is CASSSGGRGYTF. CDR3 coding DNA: TGTGCCAGCAGCTCAGGGGGCCGCGGCTACACCTTC. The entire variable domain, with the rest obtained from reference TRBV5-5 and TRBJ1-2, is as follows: DAGVTQSPTHLIKTRGQQVTLRCSPISGHKSVSWYQQVLGQGPQFIFQYYEKEERGRGNFPDRFSARQFPNYSSELNVNALLLGDSALYLCASSSGGRGYTFGSGTRLTVV.

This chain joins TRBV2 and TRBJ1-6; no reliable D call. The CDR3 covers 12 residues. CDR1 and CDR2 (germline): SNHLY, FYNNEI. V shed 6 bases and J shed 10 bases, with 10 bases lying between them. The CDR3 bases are TGTGCCAGCAGCCCACCCGGGTCACCCCTCCACTTT. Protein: CASSPPGSPLHF.

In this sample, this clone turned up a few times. The CDR3 reads CAWRTRRAGELFF. In DNA, the CDR3 is TGTGCCTGGAGGACCAGGCGGGCCGGGGAGCTGTTTTTT. This chain uses TRBV30 with TRBJ2-2; the D gene is possibly TRBD2 (5 bases). Trimming removed 3 bases at V and 6 bases at J, with 11 bases between. This CDR3 comprises 13 residues. Looked up from germline, CDR1 is GTSNPN and CDR2 is SVGIG (reference sequence). The whole variable domain, filled in from reference TRBV30 and TRBJ2-2, reads SQTIHQWPATLVQPVGSPLSLECTVEGTSNPNLYWYRQAAGRGLQLLFYSVGIGQISSEVPQNLSASRPQDRQFILSSKKLLLSDSGFYLCAWRTRRAGELFFGEGSRLTVL.

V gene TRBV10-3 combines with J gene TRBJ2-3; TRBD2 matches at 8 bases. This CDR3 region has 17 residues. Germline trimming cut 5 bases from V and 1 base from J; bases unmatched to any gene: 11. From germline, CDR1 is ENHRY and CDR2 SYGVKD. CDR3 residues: CAISPFEVAGRTDTQYF. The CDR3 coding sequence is TGTGCCATCAGTCCTTTTGAGGTAGCGGGACGCACAGATACGCAGTATTTT.

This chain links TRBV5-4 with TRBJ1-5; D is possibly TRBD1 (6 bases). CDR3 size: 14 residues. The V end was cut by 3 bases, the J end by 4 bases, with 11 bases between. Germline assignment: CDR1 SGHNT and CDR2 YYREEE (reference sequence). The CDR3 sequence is CASSSDRRNQPQHF. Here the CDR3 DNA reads TGTGCCAGCAGCTCGGACAGACGGAATCAGCCCCAGCATTTT.

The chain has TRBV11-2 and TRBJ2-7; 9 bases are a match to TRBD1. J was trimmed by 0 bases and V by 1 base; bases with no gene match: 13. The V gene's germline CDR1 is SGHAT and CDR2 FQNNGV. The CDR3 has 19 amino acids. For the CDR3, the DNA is TGTGCCAGCAGCTTAGTAGGGGGATGGGCGGACAGGGGCTCCTACGAGCAGTACTTC. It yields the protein CASSLVGGWADRGSYEQYF.

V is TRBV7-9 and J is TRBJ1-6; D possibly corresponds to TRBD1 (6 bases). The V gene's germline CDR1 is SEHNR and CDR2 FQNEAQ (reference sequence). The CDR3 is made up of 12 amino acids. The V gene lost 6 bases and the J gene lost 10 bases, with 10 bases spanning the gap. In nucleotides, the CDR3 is TGTGCCAGCAGTGGCCAGGGGTCACCCCTCCACTTT. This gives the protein CASSGQGSPLHF.

The CDR3 DNA follows: TGTGCCAGCAGCACTAGGGGGGGGCCTTACAATGAGCAGTTCTTC. Translated, it gives CASSTRGGPYNEQFF. This chain links TRBV5-6 with TRBJ2-1; D may be TRBD2 (7 bases). The CDR3 spans 15 residues. CDR1 and CDR2 from the germline V gene are SGHDT and YYEEEE. Trimming stripped 4 bases from V and 4 bases from J, with 15 bases between.